The following is a TCR beta chain sequence with its context. This sample was included in a study of response to subunit inactivated influenza vaccine. V gave up 4 bases and J gave up 4 bases, with 10 bases separating them. From germline, CDR1 is DFQATT and CDR2 SNEGSKA (reference sequence). There are 13 residues in the CDR3. From the RT-PCR reads, TCRdb called clonotypes with MiXCR, one entry per CDR3 protein. The sample includes some 550,000 distinct CDR3 sequences, 20% to 25% seen only once; the top ten take around 2.8%. The same sample was also studied in work on T cells expressing NK-cell markers. From that report: For TCR beta, cDNA was produced by 5'RACE template switching with UMIs.

This chain uses TRBV20-1 with TRBJ2-2; D is ambiguous. Sequencing used CD4+ T cells sorted from PBMCs, obtained 11 to 12 days after vaccination. The sequence derives from a man aged 50-59 years who received an inactivated influenza vaccine. The CDR3 protein is CSAKRRSTGELFF. CDR3 coding DNA: TGCAGTGCTAAACGACGGTCCACCGGGGAGCTGTTTTTT.